This T cell receptor beta chain was recovered during a study of neoadjuvant nivolumab and ipilimumab in lung cancer. Overall study: Nivolumab 3 mg/kg was given days 1, 15 and 29, plus ipilimumab 1 mg/kg day 1 in combination. Study outcomes and limitations: TCR richness and clonality were higher in tumors than adjacent uninvolved lung.

Sequenced by immunoSEQ multiplex PCR; TCRdb stores in-frame clones only, minus some. Seen here are 20,000 to 25,000 clones, 82% observed once, and the top ten hold about 23%. A note on this clone: Its specificity is not known.

The CDR3 loop spans 15 amino acids. V lost 2 bases and J lost 3, with 14 bases in between. Germline CDR1 and CDR2: SGHDT and YYEEEE. This TCR came from an adult with non-small cell lung cancer. The rearrangement uses TRBV5-6 and TRBJ1-2; D gene ambiguous. The sequencing used peripheral blood, collected before neoadjuvant nivolumab, alone or with ipilimumab. CDR3 loop: CASSFGIREDYGYTF. The DNA of the CDR3 is TGTGCCAGCAGCTTTGGGATCCGGGAAGACTATGGCTACACCTTC.